The 16 T cell receptor beta chains given below trace back to one sample, sequenced in a study of blood T cell repertoires in COVID-19. Sequencing used immunoSEQ multiplex PCR; TCRdb keeps in-frame clones, though not all of them. The sample lists about 240,000 clones; approximately 85% were seen once. What was sequenced was peripheral blood. All receptors derive from a woman aged 55-70 years with active or convalescent COVID-19.

This clone occurred a few times. The V and J genes are TRBV19 and TRBJ1-2; D not certain. The V and J ends lost 7 bases and 5 bases respectively, with 17 bases between them. CDR1 and CDR2 (germline): LNHDA, SQIVND (reference sequence). This CDR3 is 14 amino acids long. The CDR3 loop is CASIPRSAGYGYTF. As DNA, the CDR3 is TGTGCCAGTATCCCCCGGTCGGCGGGATATGGCTACACCTTC.

This clone was seen just once. The rearrangement links TRBV10-3 to TRBJ1-3; 7 nucleotides agree with TRBD1. V lost 2 bases to trimming and J lost 4 bases; unmatched junction nucleotides: 2. The CDR3 covers 14 residues. Looked up from germline, CDR1 is ENHRY and CDR2 is SYGVKD. Written as DNA, the CDR3 is TGTGCCATCAGTGAGCCGGACAGGGGAAACACCATATATTTT. It translates to CAISEPDRGNTIYF.

CDR3 DNA: TGTGCCAGCAGCTCTAAAGAGACCCAGTACTTC. This translates into CASSSKETQYF. The rearrangement links TRBV9 to TRBJ2-5, with D unclear. Trimming removed 4 bases from V and 3 bases from J, with 4 bases in between. The CDR3 length is 11 residues. Per the germline V gene, CDR1 is SGDLS and CDR2 is YYNGEE.

The rearrangement links TRBV19 to TRBJ2-3; 7 bases align to TRBD1. V dropped 7 bases and J dropped 7; count of bases not matched to a gene: 11. The CDR3 consists of 14 residues. The germline V gene encodes CDR1 LNHDA and CDR2 SQIVND (reference sequence). In DNA form, the CDR3 reads TGTGCCAGTACCCAGGGGACAGTTGGGAATACGCAGTATTTT. It encodes CASTQGTVGNTQYF.

The genes are TRBV12-3 or TRBV12-4 and TRBJ1-2, with TRBD1 as a possible D gene (6 bases). The CDR3 has 13 amino acids. V was trimmed by 5 bases and J by 4 bases, leaving 11 bases between them. This CDR3 reads CASSPQGIYGYTF. The DNA of the CDR3 is TGTGCCAGCAGTCCACAGGGTATCTATGGCTACACCTTC.

This chain links TRBV7-9 with TRBJ1-1, with no clear D. The germline CDR1 and CDR2 sequences are SEHNR and FQNEAQ (reference sequence). CDR3 length: 14 residues. V was shortened by 5 bases and J by 3 bases, with 13 bases between the two germline ends. DNA of the CDR3: TGTGCCAGCAGCCCGAGCGGGGTGTACACTGAAGCTTTCTTT. As protein: CASSPSGVYTEAFF.

The DNA of the CDR3 is TGTGCCAGCAGCTTGGCCAAAAGGTTGAGCGGGGGGGCGGCAGATACGCAGTATTTT. It encodes CASSLAKRLSGGAADTQYF. The chain employs TRBV5-8 and TRBJ2-3, with 10 bases matching TRBD2. Germline-derived CDR1 and CDR2 are SGHTS and YDEGEE. CDR3 length: 19 amino acids. The V gene end was trimmed by 0 bases and the J gene end by 4 bases; junction bases not matched to a gene: 14.

The chain carries TRBV27 and TRBJ1-4; D unresolved. CDR1 MNHEY and CDR2 SMNVEV come from the germline V gene (reference sequence). This CDR3 has 11 residues. V was trimmed by 4 bases and J by 7 bases, leaving 4 bases between them. CDR3 protein: CASSSGEKLFF. The CDR3 nucleotides read TGTGCCAGCAGTTCGGGTGAAAAACTGTTTTTT.

This clone was seen a handful of times. The chain employs TRBV4-1 and TRBJ1-4, with 8 bases identical to TRBD1. CDR1 is MGHRA and CDR2 is YSYEKL in the germline V gene. V lost 2 bases to trimming and J lost 7 bases; unmatched junction nucleotides: 12. The CDR3 runs 17 residues. The CDR3 is CASSQSGGRGSLEKLFF. The CDR3 coding sequence is TGCGCCAGCAGCCAATCAGGGGGCAGGGGTTCTCTTGAAAAACTGTTTTTT.

The genes are TRBV6-1 and TRBJ2-7, with D tentatively TRBD1 (5 bases). Trimming stripped 2 bases from V and 0 bases from J, with 20 bases between. The CDR3 spans 18 residues. Germline assignment: CDR1 MNHNS and CDR2 SASEGT. CDR3 protein: CASSERYAGYTPSYEQYF. The CDR3 DNA reads as TGTGCCAGCAGTGAAAGATACGCAGGGTACACTCCCTCCTACGAGCAGTACTTC.

The V and J genes are TRBV7-8 and TRBJ1-5; perhaps TRBD1 as D (5 bases). V dropped 8 bases and J dropped 1 base, with 18 bases sitting between them. The germline V gene has CDR1 SGHVS and CDR2 FQNEAQ. CDR3 length: 16 amino acids. The CDR3 DNA reads as TGTGCCAGCTCCAAGGGCGGGGGTCGGAGCAATCAGCCCCAGCATTTT. It encodes CASSKGGGRSNQPQHF.

V and J are TRBV15 and TRBJ2-7, with TRBD2 matching 7 bases. Germline V CDR1 and CDR2: LNHNV, YYDKDF (reference sequence). CDR3 size: 15 residues. The trim removed 1 base at V and 1 base at J, leaving 4 bases unmatched. The CDR3 DNA sequence: TGTGCCACCAGCAGAGGGGGGGGGATTTCCTACGAGCAGTACTTC. This encodes CATSRGGGISYEQYF.

J is TRBJ2-7 and V is TRBV9, with 8 bases identical to TRBD2. Looked up from germline, CDR1 is SGDLS and CDR2 is YYNGEE. J gave up 3 bases and V 4 bases, and 6 bases lay outside the gene matches. The CDR3 contains 14 residues. As DNA, the CDR3 is TGTGCCAGCAGCACGGGACTAGGGGTCTACGAGCAGTACTTC. Translating it yields CASSTGLGVYEQYF.

This clone appeared a single time. CDR3 region: CASSPTGGQPYGYTF. For the CDR3, the DNA is TGTGCCAGCAGCCCAACGGGGGGGCAGCCCTATGGCTACACCTTC. The rearrangement joins TRBV3-1 (or the pseudogene TRBV3-2) to TRBJ1-2; D is perhaps TRBD1 (6 bases). CDR3 size: 15 residues. The germline V and J ends were trimmed by 4 bases and 4 bases, with 16 bases remaining between them. CDR1 and CDR2 (germline): LGHDT, YNNKEL (reference sequence).

This chain connects TRBV25-1 to TRBJ2-3, with D unclear. The CDR3 length is 12 residues. Germline-derived CDR1 and CDR2 are MGHDK and SYGVNS. Trimming left V 0 bases short and J 6 bases short, with 4 bases between. DNA for the CDR3: TGTGCCAGCAGTGAATATATTGATACGCAGTATTTT. Residues: CASSEYIDTQYF.

The chain is built from TRBV11-2 and TRBJ2-1; TRBD2 matches at 7 bases. CDR1 and CDR2 from the germline V gene are SGHAT and FQNNGV. The V segment lost 0 bases and the J segment 6 bases; nucleotides outside the gene matches: 5. The CDR3 has 15 residues. CDR3 sequence: CASSLEASGRNEQFF. The CDR3 coding sequence is TGTGCCAGCAGCTTAGAGGCTAGCGGTCGCAATGAGCAGTTCTTC.